The rows below give T cell receptor beta chains drawn from one sample of a study of T-cell reconstitution after alpha-beta-depleted transplantation in children. In TCRdb, the PCR reads were re-called with MiXCR into one record per CDR3 protein. The sample has approximately 270,000 distinct CDR3 sequences, more than 9% seen once. This specimen consisted of PBMCs from the stem cell graft donor, obtained from the stem cell graft. These receptors all come from a human donor who donated a stem cell graft to a child with SCID. Both conserved end residues are part of each CDR3. The D gene is left open where the match is weak. The size field is filled for only some rows; it gives once, few, many or a size class.

TRBJ1-1,many,TRBD1,TRBV7-9,CASSLRDSPEAFF,TGTGCCAGCAGCCTCAGGGACAGTCCTGAAGCTTTCTTT
TRBJ2-7,NA,TRBD1,TRBV7-2,CASSLGTATIYEQYF,TGTGCCAGCAGCCTTGGGACAGCTACCATCTACGAGCAGTACTTC
TRBJ1-2,few,TRBD1,TRBV12-3/TRBV12-4,CASRETGMGYGYTF,TGTGCCAGCAGGGAGACAGGGATGGGCTATGGCTACACCTTC
TRBJ1-3,NA,TRBD1,TRBV5-1,CASSLRQGSIGNTIYF,TGCGCCAGCAGCCTACGACAGGGATCGATAGGAAACACCATATATTTT
TRBJ2-1,NA,NA,TRBV5-1,CASSNGQYANEQFF,TGCGCCAGCAGCAACGGACAGTACGCCAATGAGCAGTTCTTC
TRBJ1-2,NA,NA,TRBV5-1,CASSLETRDYGYTF,TGCGCCAGCAGCTTGGAGACCCGGGACTATGGCTACACCTTC
TRBJ1-6,NA,NA,TRBV3-1,CASSQEATANSPLHF,TGTGCCAGCAGCCAAGAAGCCACAGCCAATTCACCCCTCCACTTT
TRBJ2-5,few,TRBD2,TRBV7-2,CASSLAWTSVQETQYF,TGTGCCAGCAGCTTAGCTTGGACTAGCGTTCAAGAGACCCAGTACTTC
TRBJ1-6,NA,NA,TRBV18,CASSPLPDSSYNSPLHF,TGTGCCAGCTCCCCGCTACCGGACAGCAGTTATAATTCACCCCTCCACTTT
TRBJ2-7,few,NA,TRBV10-3,CAISGDREGTYEQYF,TGTGCCATCAGTGGAGACAGGGAGGGAACCTACGAGCAGTACTTC
TRBJ2-2,many,NA,TRBV6-5,CASSYSTRTHTTGELFF,TGTGCCAGCAGTTACTCGACACGGACGCACACCACCGGGGAGCTGTTTTTT
TRBJ2-1,few,TRBD1,TRBV6-5,CASSYTYPGGSSYNEQFF,TGTGCCAGCAGTTACACCTACCCAGGGGGCTCATCATACAATGAGCAGTTCTTC
TRBJ2-3,NA,NA,TRBV3-1,CASSQELSDTQYF,TGTGCCAGCAGCCAAGAGTTGTCGGATACGCAGTATTTT
TRBJ1-3,few,TRBD1,TRBV27,CASSAGTGFSGNTIYF,TGTGCCAGCAGTGCCGGGACAGGGTTTTCTGGAAACACCATATATTTT
TRBJ1-2,NA,NA,TRBV20-1,CSVRVGSRAGYTF,TGCAGTGTCAGAGTGGGGTCCCGTGCCGGCTACACCTTC
TRBJ2-7,few,TRBD1,TRBV20-1,CSAPRDRLYEQYF,TGCAGTGCTCCCCGGGACAGGCTCTACGAGCAGTACTTC
TRBJ1-5,few,NA,TRBV24-1,CATSGRDSRQPQHF,TGTGCCACCAGTGGCAGGGATTCAAGACAGCCCCAGCATTTT
TRBJ2-1,many,NA,TRBV20-1,CSVILGDEQFF,TGCAGTGTTATTTTGGGGGATGAGCAGTTCTTC
TRBJ1-1,NA,NA,TRBV10-3,CAIQIDGGNTEAFF,TGTGCCATCCAAATAGACGGGGGGAACACTGAAGCTTTCTTT
TRBJ1-2,NA,TRBD1,TRBV18,CASSQWNRGDYGYTF,TGTGCCAGCTCACAATGGAACAGGGGTGACTATGGCTACACCTTC
TRBJ1-2,NA,TRBD1,TRBV20-1,CSALGQAYGYTF,TGCAGTGCTTTAGGACAGGCTTATGGCTACACCTTC
TRBJ2-5,few,TRBD2,TRBV4-2,CASSQLLAGGPPQETQYF,TGTGCCAGCAGCCAATTACTAGCGGGGGGGCCCCCACAAGAGACCCAGTACTTC
TRBJ1-2,NA,TRBD1,TRBV20-1,CSARDPDRGLYGYTF,TGCAGTGCTAGAGATCCGGACAGGGGGCTCTATGGCTACACCTTC
TRBJ2-1,many,TRBD2,TRBV14,CASSQTSGGGNEQFF,TGTGCCAGCAGCCAGACTAGCGGGGGGGGAAATGAGCAGTTCTTC
TRBJ2-5,few,NA,TRBV7-9,CASSLVPVTGETQYF,TGTGCCAGCAGCTTAGTTCCGGTCACCGGAGAGACCCAGTACTTC
TRBJ2-5,NA,NA,TRBV12-3/TRBV12-4,CASSSLSTGEEETQYF,TGTGCCAGCAGTTCCCTGTCGACAGGAGAGGAAGAGACCCAGTACTTC
TRBJ2-7,NA,TRBD2,TRBV2,CASSPGLSLSYEQYF,TGTGCCAGCAGCCCGGGACTATCCTTATCCTACGAGCAGTACTTC
TRBJ2-3,NA,TRBD2,TRBV7-9,CASSQAGWQDTQYF,TGTGCCAGCAGCCAAGCGGGGTGGCAAGATACGCAGTATTTT
TRBJ2-1,NA,TRBD1,TRBV9,CASSGDRGEQFF,TGTGCCAGCAGCGGTGACAGGGGGGAGCAGTTCTTC
TRBJ2-1,few,TRBD1,TRBV5-5,CASSSSQGRSSYNEQFF,TGTGCCAGCAGCTCCTCACAGGGGCGGAGCTCCTACAATGAGCAGTTCTTC
TRBJ1-3,NA,NA,TRBV18,CASSPKDITSGNTIYF,TGTGCCAGCTCACCTAAAGACATCACCTCTGGAAACACCATATATTTT
TRBJ2-1,NA,TRBD2,TRBV12-3/TRBV12-4,CASSSPPAAGEYNEQFF,TGTGCCAGCAGTTCACCACCGGCAGCGGGGGAGTACAATGAGCAGTTCTTC
TRBJ2-1,NA,NA,TRBV4-2,CASSQDPQGTYNEQFF,TGTGCCAGCAGCCAAGATCCCCAGGGAACCTACAATGAGCAGTTCTTC
TRBJ2-7,NA,TRBD2,TRBV20-1,CSALGLASYEQYF,TGCAGTGCCCTAGGACTAGCGTCCTACGAGCAGTACTTC
TRBJ2-1,few,NA,TRBV27,CASSQPTGGSYNEQFF,TGTGCCAGCAGTCAACCTACGGGGGGCAGCTACAATGAGCAGTTCTTC
TRBJ1-2,NA,NA,TRBV7-6,CASSLSGATGYTF,TGTGCCAGCAGCTTATCGGGGGCTACTGGCTACACCTTC
TRBJ2-3,many,NA,TRBV7-3,CASGKGGITDTQYF,TGTGCCAGCGGAAAAGGGGGGATCACAGATACGCAGTATTTT
TRBJ2-7,few,NA,TRBV3-1,CASSQDMRQLYEQYF,TGTGCCAGCAGCCAAGATATGAGGCAGCTCTACGAGCAGTACTTC
TRBJ1-1,many,TRBD1,TRBV3-1,CASSPRTGDTEAFF,TGTGCCAGCAGCCCAAGGACAGGGGACACTGAAGCTTTCTTT
TRBJ2-5,NA,NA,TRBV27,CASSLSFPETQYF,TGTGCCAGCAGTTTATCGTTCCCAGAGACCCAGTACTTC
TRBJ1-1,NA,NA,TRBV12-3/TRBV12-4,CASSPRPNTEAFF,TGTGCCAGCAGTCCAAGACCCAACACTGAAGCTTTCTTT
TRBJ1-4,few,NA,TRBV7-9,CASSLVEGKGNEKLFF,TGTGCCAGCAGCTTAGTAGAAGGAAAGGGGAATGAAAAACTGTTTTTT
TRBJ1-5,NA,NA,TRBV12-3/TRBV12-4,CACSLSVSGNQPQHF,TGTGCCTGCAGTTTATCGGTCAGTGGAAATCAGCCCCAGCATTTT
TRBJ2-2,NA,NA,TRBV7-9,CASSPGNTGELFF,TGTGCCAGCAGCCCCGGGAACACCGGGGAGCTGTTTTTT
TRBJ2-5,few,NA,TRBV29-1,CSVIWAGETQYF,TGCAGCGTAATCTGGGCTGGAGAGACCCAGTACTTC
TRBJ1-1,NA,TRBD1,TRBV5-6,CASSLDGTGATEAFF,TGTGCCAGCAGCTTGGACGGGACAGGGGCGACTGAAGCTTTCTTC
TRBJ2-6,NA,TRBD1,TRBV29-1,CSAEGRGLSGANVLTF,TGCAGCGCCGAGGGCAGGGGGCTATCTGGGGCCAACGTCCTGACTTTC
TRBJ1-2,NA,NA,TRBV27,CASSFYPQGYTF,TGTGCCAGCAGTTTCTACCCTCAGGGCTACACCTTC
TRBJ2-3,NA,TRBD2,TRBV5-6,CASSYAGGLRLDTQYF,TGTGCCAGCAGCTACGCGGGGGGGTTACGACTGGATACGCAGTATTTT
TRBJ2-7,many,NA,TRBV5-6,CASSLRGQLSYEQYF,TGTGCCAGCAGCTTGCGAGGACAGCTTTCCTACGAGCAGTACTTC